This T cell receptor beta chain appears in the sequencing data of a study of neoadjuvant anti-PD-1 for oral cavity cancer. Study-level background: Patients without progression received a fourth nivolumab dose around day 43, then surgical resection on days 50-56. Study-wide results and caveats: Each response group had just a few patients in TCR analyses. Higher pretreatment blood Treg/Th17 ratios correlated with higher pretreatment blood and lower post-treatment tumor TCRbeta clonality.

Profiled with immunoSEQ multiplex PCR; TCRdb holds only in-frame clones, not every one. This sample carries fewer than 70,000 clones, approximately 79% of them seen once, and the ten largest clones take approximately 2.8%. Cohort: HPV-negative, locally advanced oral cavity squamous cell carcinoma patients. Germline CDR1 reads SGHVS; CDR2 reads FQNEAQ. This CDR3 contains 11 residues. With 3 bases removed from V and 8 bases from J, the gap between germline ends came to 4 bases. About this clone: Its specificity is unknown.

Material: PBMCs, obtained before nivolumab (anti-PD-1) treatment. This sequence joins TRBV7-8 and TRBJ1-4, with D unresolved. The clonotype was recovered from a person between 40 and 79 years old with oral cavity squamous cell carcinoma. CDR3 in DNA: TGTGCCAGCAGCTTCGGAGAAAAACTGTTTTTT. Translated: CASSFGEKLFF.